Following are 24 T cell receptor beta chains from one sample sequenced in a study of post-analysis software for immune sequencing data. The study, taken as a whole, reports: TRBV segments more frequent in patients than in controls numbered five and included TRBV5-6, TRBV5-1 and TRBV20-1.

Their target antigens are unknown. Carried by the TCR beta cDNA libraries were unique molecular identifiers. TCRdb used MiXCR to reprocess the PCR reads, holding one entry per CDR3 protein. The sample consists of hundreds of thousands of distinct CDR3 sequences, roughly 50% of them appearing once. Specimen: blood. These receptor sequences come from a girl aged 10 to 17 with multiple sclerosis.

This clonotype was seen a few times. The chain joins TRBV6-1 to TRBJ2-7; 7 nucleotides match TRBD1. Germline V gives CDR1 MNHNS, CDR2 SASEGT. Trimming at V came to 10 bases and at J to 2 bases, leaving 8 bases not matched to a gene. The CDR3 length is 13 residues. The DNA of the CDR3 is TGTGCCACTGGACAGGAGATAACCTACGAGCAGTACTTC. As protein: CATGQEITYEQYF.

The chain is built from TRBV12-3 or TRBV12-4 and TRBJ2-7, with D unresolved. The tail of the sequence fits TRBJ2-5 better, so the J call may be wrong. The CDR3 contains 12 residues. CDR3 nucleotide sequence: TGTGCCAGCAGTTTAAGTTACGAGACCCAGTACTTC. Translated: CASSLSYETQYF.

V usage is TRBV7-2 and J usage is TRBJ2-5, with a weak D call TRBD1 (6 bases). Germline V gives CDR1 SGHTA, CDR2 FQGNSA. The CDR3 loop spans 14 amino acids. Trimming removed 5 bases at V and 1 base at J, with 11 bases between. CDR3 sequence (DNA): TGTGCCAGCAGCCCTTACAGGGTCCAAGAGACCCAGTACTTC. Amino acid sequence: CASSPYRVQETQYF.

The chain's CDR3 is CASSASGEREREQYF. In nucleotides, the CDR3 is TGTGCCAGCAGCGCCAGTGGAGAGCGGGAGCGGGAGCAGTACTTC. V is TRBV9 and J is TRBJ2-5; 8 bases agree with TRBD2. This CDR3 comprises 15 residues. Germline V gene lookup returns CDR1 SGDLS and CDR2 YYNGEE. The J segment lost 11 bases and the V segment lost 3 bases, leaving 15 bases of the junction unmatched.

There are a few counts of this clonotype. This chain uses TRBV5-1 with TRBJ2-5, with 7 nucleotides matching TRBD2. The germline gives CDR1 SGHRS, CDR2 YFSETQ. V shed 4 bases, J shed 3 bases, and the junction held 6 bases outside the gene matches. The CDR3 has 14 amino acids. CDR3 nucleotide sequence: TGCGCCAGCAGCGTGGGACGGGAGGAAGAGACCCAGTACTTC. Amino acid sequence: CASSVGREEETQYF.

This clonotype occurred once. This chain links TRBV2 with TRBJ1-2; D unresolved. Germline V gene sequence: CDR1 SNHLY, CDR2 FYNNEI. Trimming shortened V by 3 bases and J by 6 bases, and 11 bases separated the two germline ends. CDR3 length: 13 amino acids. The CDR3 DNA follows: TGTGCCAGCAGTGATCGGGAATTGGATGGCTACACCTTC. Translation: CASSDRELDGYTF.

This clonotype has more than one count but fewer than ten. V gene TRBV20-1 combines with J gene TRBJ1-2; D not resolved. This CDR3 has 14 amino acids. Trimming pared 3 bases from V and 0 bases from J, leaving 11 bases between. Germline CDR1 and CDR2: DFQATT and SNEGSKA (reference sequence). The CDR3 loop is CSASRATANYGYTF. The CDR3 DNA reads as TGCAGTGCTAGTCGCGCAACAGCTAACTATGGCTACACCTTC.

This clonotype was seen only a few times. The gene calls are TRBV6-2 or TRBV6-3 and TRBJ2-7; 8 bases line up with TRBD2. The germline CDR1 and CDR2 sequences are MNHEY and SVGEGT. The CDR3 totals 14 residues. The J segment lost 4 bases and the V segment lost 6 bases, leaving 8 bases of the junction unmatched. In nucleotides, the CDR3 is TGTGCCAGCAGCGGACCGGGACTAGTGTACGAGCAGTACTTC. It specifies CASSGPGLVYEQYF.

The chain joins TRBV5-1 to TRBJ2-6, with unresolved D. The CDR3 has 16 residues. V lost 1 base and J 0 bases, leaving 8 bases between the germline ends. Germline V gene sequence: CDR1 SGHRS, CDR2 YFSETQ. In DNA, the CDR3 is TGCGCCAGCAGCTTGTTCGGTAACTCTGGGGCCAACGTCCTGACTTTC. This gives the protein CASSLFGNSGANVLTF.

This clonotype has more than one count but fewer than ten. The genes are TRBV5-1 and TRBJ2-1; TRBD2 agrees at 7 bases. CDR1 is SGHRS, CDR2 YFSETQ, per germline. The V and J ends lost 0 bases and 1 base, in that order; junction bases with no gene match: 7. The CDR3 is 17 amino acids. As DNA, the CDR3 is TGCGCCAGCAGCTTGGGTTCTGGCGGGAGTTCCTACAATGAGCAGTTCTTC. Translation: CASSLGSGGSSYNEQFF.

CDR3 sequence reads: CSARVTGGITETQYF. The CDR3 nucleotides are TGCAGTGCTAGAGTGACAGGGGGCATTACAGAGACCCAGTACTTC. The chain combines TRBV20-1 with TRBJ2-5; TRBD1 agrees at 10 bases. The CDR3 consists of 15 residues. Germline-derived CDR1 and CDR2 are DFQATT and SNEGSKA (reference sequence). After removal of 1 base from V and 4 bases from J, the junction contained 6 bases not matched to a gene.

The sample holds a few counts of this clonotype. The chain is built from TRBV3-1 and TRBJ2-4, with D unresolved. The CDR3 spans 14 residues. CDR1 LGHDT and CDR2 YNNKEL come from the germline V gene (reference sequence). V was cut by 1 base and J by 0 bases, with 4 bases left in between. CDR3 protein: CASSQGIAKNIQYF. The CDR3 DNA sequence: TGTGCCAGCAGCCAAGGGATAGCCAAAAACATTCAGTACTTC.

The gene calls are TRBV7-8 and TRBJ2-7; TRBD2 matches 8 bases. CDR3 length equals 15 residues. From germline, CDR1 is SGHVS and CDR2 FQNEAQ. The V gene end was trimmed by 1 base and the J gene end by 2 bases; junction bases not matched to a gene: 4. CDR3 coding DNA: TGTGCCAGCAGCTTAGTCGGGAGGGCACCCTACGAGCAGTACTTC. It yields the protein CASSLVGRAPYEQYF.

The V call is TRBV5-1, the J call TRBJ2-5, with 10 bases that match TRBD2. Losses at the gene ends were 3 bases for V and 1 base for J; bases not matched to a gene: 12. The CDR3 covers 18 residues. Germline CDR1 is SGHRS and CDR2 is YFSETQ. The CDR3 DNA reads as TGCGCCAGCAGCTGGGTTGGGTCTAGCGGGGGAACCCAAGAGACCCAGTACTTC. Its protein product is CASSWVGSSGGTQETQYF. The full variable domain, with the rest looked up from reference TRBV5-1 and TRBJ2-5, is KAGVTQTPRYLIKTRGQQVTLSCSPISGHRSVSWYQQTPGQGLQFLFEYFSETQRNKGNFPGRFSGRQFSNSRSEMNVSTLELGDSALYLCASSWVGSSGGTQETQYFGPGTRLLVL.

The gene calls are TRBV20-1 and TRBJ2-5; no firm D call. TRBJ2-7 explains the end of the DNA better; the J call may be wrong. Germline assignment: CDR1 DFQATT and CDR2 SNEGSKA (reference sequence). The CDR3 is made up of 11 amino acids. The CDR3 sequence: CSARGGHEQYF. The CDR3 coding sequence is TGCAGTGCTAGAGGCGGACACGAGCAGTACTTC.

This clonotype was found a few times. V usage is TRBV20-1 and J usage is TRBJ2-1, with TRBD1 identical over 9 bases. CDR1 is DFQATT, CDR2 SNEGSKA, per germline (reference sequence). Trimming removed 5 bases from V and 8 bases from J; junction bases left unmatched: 4. The CDR3 contains 12 residues. The chain's CDR3 is CSAQQGAHEQFF. The CDR3 bases are TGCAGTGCTCAACAGGGGGCCCATGAGCAGTTCTTC.

The rearrangement links TRBV7-2 to TRBJ2-7, with 9 positions matching TRBD2. The trim removed 0 bases at V and 3 bases at J, leaving 3 bases unmatched. The CDR3 spans 15 residues. From germline, CDR1 is SGHTA and CDR2 FQGNSA. As DNA, the CDR3 is TGTGCCAGCAGCTTAGCTCGCGGGAGGGTCTACGAGCAGTACTTC. It yields the protein CASSLARGRVYEQYF. The full variable domain, with the rest looked up from reference TRBV7-2 and TRBJ2-7, is GAGVSQSPSNKVTEKGKDVELRCDPISGHTALYWYRQSLGQGLEFLIYFQGNSAPDKSGLPSDRFSAERTGGSVSTLTIQRTQQEDSAVYLCASSLARGRVYEQYFGPGTRLTVT.

This clonotype came up a few times. V gene TRBV6-5 combines with J gene TRBJ2-5, with D perhaps matching TRBD2 (6 bases). V was pared by 0 bases and J by 4 bases, with 15 bases between. CDR3 length equals 16 residues. Germline lookup yields CDR1 MNHEY and CDR2 SVGAGI. CDR3 coding DNA: TGTGCCAGCAGTTACTCGGGGGGATCCCTGGGAGAGACCCAGTACTTC. Protein: CASSYSGGSLGETQYF.

The chain recombines TRBV20-1 with TRBJ2-3; 14 bases are a match to TRBD2. CDR3 length: 17 residues. V trimming: 5 bases; J trimming: 4 bases; junction bases outside the gene matches: 11. Germline V CDR1 and CDR2: DFQATT, SNEGSKA (reference sequence). CDR3 in DNA: TGCAGTGCTCCCAACCGACTAGCGGGGGGGCGGGCAGATACGCAGTATTTT. Encoded protein: CSAPNRLAGGRADTQYF.

The gene calls are TRBV5-1 and TRBJ2-1; 7 bases fit TRBD1. The CDR3 runs to 16 residues. Per germline, CDR1 SGHRS and CDR2 YFSETQ. Trimming at V came to 2 bases and at J to 4 bases, leaving 9 bases not matched to a gene. The CDR3: CASSFHGTGAYNEQFF. CDR3 nucleotide sequence: TGCGCCAGCAGCTTCCACGGTACAGGGGCTTACAATGAGCAGTTCTTC.

The chain recombines TRBV7-9 with TRBJ2-7; 9 bases agree with TRBD2. The CDR3 consists of 16 residues. V lost 5 bases, J lost 0 bases, and 8 bases stayed unmatched. Germline V lookup: CDR1 SEHNR, CDR2 FQNEAQ (reference sequence). This CDR3 is CASSPYPSGDSYEQYF. In nucleotides, the CDR3 is TGTGCCAGCAGCCCATACCCTAGCGGGGACTCCTACGAGCAGTACTTC.

The chain has TRBV3-1 and TRBJ2-5; D possibly corresponds to TRBD2 (6 bases). V was trimmed by 2 bases and J by 7 bases, leaving 14 bases between them. The CDR3 is made up of 14 amino acids. From germline, CDR1 is LGHDT and CDR2 YNNKEL (reference sequence). In DNA form, the CDR3 reads TGTGCCAGCAGCCAATCCCGGGTGGGGGGGACCCAGTACTTC. This sequence encodes CASSQSRVGGTQYF.

J is TRBJ2-7 and V is TRBV5-1; 9 positions match TRBD2. The trim removed 1 base at V and 3 bases at J, leaving 5 bases unmatched. Germline loops: CDR1 SGHRS, CDR2 YFSETQ. The CDR3 is 15 amino acids. CDR3 region: CASSLPTSGYYEQYF. DNA for the CDR3: TGCGCCAGCAGCTTGCCAACTAGCGGGTACTACGAGCAGTACTTC.

V gene TRBV7-9 combines with J gene TRBJ2-7; D perhaps matches TRBD2 (6 bases). The germline V and J ends were trimmed by 4 bases and 2 bases, with 15 bases remaining between them. Germline lookup yields CDR1 SEHNR and CDR2 FQNEAQ (reference sequence). The CDR3 spans 15 residues. CDR3 region: CASSWGDFETYEQYF. In DNA form, the CDR3 reads TGTGCCAGCAGCTGGGGGGACTTCGAGACCTACGAGCAGTACTTC.